The rows below give T cell receptor beta chains drawn from one sample of a study of T cell changes during pregnancy in multiple sclerosis. The repertoire was sequenced with immunoSEQ multiplex PCR; TCRdb's copy has only in-frame clones and lacks some. Of roughly 10,000 clones detected, more than 80% appear once; the ten largest clones hold roughly 17%. The sample consisted of CD8+ T cells from peripheral blood mononuclear cells, taken in the third trimester of pregnancy. The receptors were sampled from a female donor in good health, enrolled as a control in a pregnancy study. Each CDR3 is given with its conserved first and last residue. The D gene is left open where the match is weak. Part of the rows lack a size; the others show once, few, many or a class for expanded clones.

J gene | clone size | CDR3 length | V gene | D gene | CDR3 protein | CDR3 DNA
TRBJ2-1 | - | 16 | TRBV25-1 | TRBD2 | CASTYVSGGGAYEQFF | TGTGCCAGCACCTACGTAAGTGGCGGGGGGGCCTATGAGCAGTTCTTC
TRBJ2-7 | - | 14 | TRBV27 | - | CASSFGGGTYEQYF | TGTGCCAGCAGTTTCGGGGGAGGTACCTACGAGCAGTACTTC
TRBJ2-7 | - | 16 | TRBV7-9 | TRBD2 | CASSSAGTSGAYEQYF | TGTGCCAGCAGCTCAGCCGGGACTAGCGGGGCCTACGAGCAGTACTTC
TRBJ2-2 | once | 13 | TRBV28 | TRBD1 | CAIRTGKAGELFF | TGTGCCATCCGGACAGGGAAGGCCGGGGAGCTGTTTTTT
TRBJ1-5 | once | 14 | TRBV29-1 | TRBD1 | CSVGTGELNQPQHF | TGCAGCGTTGGGACAGGGGAGCTCAATCAGCCCCAGCATTTT
TRBJ1-1 | few | 17 | TRBV19 | - | CASTPWMDSSMNTEAFF | TGTGCCAGTACCCCCTGGATGGACAGTTCCATGAACACTGAAGCTTTCTTT
TRBJ2-4 | - | 15 | TRBV6-5 | - | CASSQQGLAKNIQYF | TGTGCCAGCAGTCAACAGGGCCTAGCCAAAAACATTCAGTACTTC
TRBJ2-2 | medium-sized | 13 | TRBV6-4 | - | CASSAGDAGELFF | TGTGCCAGCAGTGCAGGTGACGCAGGGGAGCTGTTTTTT
TRBJ2-7 | - | 14 | TRBV19 | TRBD1 | CASSIPGTGDEQYF | TGTGCCAGTAGTATTCCCGGGACAGGGGACGAGCAGTACTTC
TRBJ2-4 | few | 16 | TRBV6-7 | TRBD1 | CASKGQAFGAKNIQYF | TGTGCCAGCAAGGGACAGGCCTTCGGAGCCAAAAACATTCAGTACTTC
TRBJ2-1 | - | 13 | TRBV19 | TRBD1 | CASSTGTYNEQFF | TGTGCCAGTTCGACAGGGACCTACAATGAGCAGTTCTTC